The 13 T cell receptor beta chains below were found in one sample sequenced in a study of blood T cell repertoires in COVID-19 (dated by TCRdb to 2020 to 2021). The library was prepared using the immunoSEQ multiplex PCR assay. TCRdb stores this immuneACCESS table with in-frame sequences only. Part of the clones is absent; in the studies checked, under half of the shortfall reflects unresolved V genes, and no reason is known for the rest. The table for this sample lists 310,000 or so clones; approximately 85% of them were counted only once. The ten largest account for around 1.5% of the sample. Sequenced input: peripheral blood. The receptors stem from a woman aged 45 to 65 with acute or convalescent COVID-19.

The chain carries TRBV24-1 and TRBJ1-1; 7 bases align to TRBD1. Germline loops: CDR1 KGHDR, CDR2 SFDVKD. The CDR3 contains 16 residues. J lost 0 bases, V lost 2 bases, and 5 bases had no gene match. The CDR3 DNA is TGTGCCACCAGTGATTCTAGGACAGGAATGAACACTGAAGCTTTCTTT. Its translation is CATSDSRTGMNTEAFF.

This clone showed up just once. The rearrangement joins TRBV7-9 to TRBJ2-7, with D possibly matching TRBD2 (6 bases). The length of the CDR3 is 16 residues. The germline CDR1 and CDR2 sequences are SEHNR and FQNEAQ (reference sequence). V lost 5 bases to trimming and J lost 0 bases, with 17 bases between them. The CDR3, as DNA: TGTGCCAGCAGCGGCCGAGCTAGCGCTAGCTCCTACGAGCAGTACTTC. It encodes CASSGRASASSYEQYF. The variable domain in full, with the rest retrieved from reference TRBV7-9 and TRBJ2-7, is DTGVSQNPRHKITKRGQNVTFRCDPISEHNRLYWYRQTLGQGPEFLTYFQNEAQLEKSRLLSDRFSAERPKGSFSTLEIQRTEQGDSAMYLCASSGRASASSYEQYFGPGTRLTVT.

The chain is built from TRBV9 and TRBJ2-1; TRBD2 agrees at 12 bases. Germline V gives CDR1 SGDLS, CDR2 YYNGEE. V shed 4 bases and J 2 bases; nucleotides not matched to a gene: 10. The CDR3 is 18 amino acids. CDR3 amino acids: CASSLILAGGGTYNEQFF. CDR3 coding DNA: TGTGCCAGCAGCCTAATACTAGCGGGAGGCGGCACCTACAATGAGCAGTTCTTC.

V is TRBV7-3 and J is TRBJ2-7; 8 bases agree with TRBD1. Germline V gives CDR1 SGHTA, CDR2 FQGTGA. Unmatched junction bases numbered 8, after V lost 6 bases and J lost 4 bases. CDR3 length equals 14 residues. CDR3 sequence reads: CASSDGQGIYEQYF. The CDR3 DNA sequence: TGTGCCAGCAGTGATGGACAGGGTATTTACGAGCAGTACTTC. The full variable domain, with the rest looked up from reference TRBV7-3 and TRBJ2-7, is GAGVSQTPSNKVTEKGKYVELRCDPISGHTALYWYRQSLGQGPEFLIYFQGTGAADDSGLPNDRFFAVRPEGSVSTLKIQRTERGDSAVYLCASSDGQGIYEQYFGPGTRLTVT.

The chain combines TRBV19 with TRBJ1-5; perhaps TRBD1 as D (5 bases). The germline V gene has CDR1 LNHDA and CDR2 SQIVND (reference sequence). The V end was cut by 1 base, the J end by 2 bases, with 9 bases between. This CDR3 comprises 15 residues. CDR3 coding DNA: TGTGCCAGTAGTATAGTTTCACAGGGCAATCAGCCCCAGCATTTT. Amino acid sequence: CASSIVSQGNQPQHF. The full variable domain, completed using reference TRBV19 and TRBJ1-5, is DGGITQSPKYLFRKEGQNVTLSCEQNLNHDAMYWYRQDPGQGLRLIYYSQIVNDFQKGDIAEGYSVSREKKESFPLTVTSAQKNPTAFYLCASSIVSQGNQPQHFGDGTRLSIL.

The chain carries TRBV7-3 and TRBJ1-5; D gene unclear. The germline CDR1 and CDR2 sequences are SGHTA and FQGTGA. The CDR3 is 13 residues long. The V and J ends lost 5 bases and 4 bases respectively, with 9 bases between them. The CDR3 nucleotides read TGTGCCAGCAGCAGCGGGGAGAATCAGCCCCAGCATTTT. Residues: CASSSGENQPQHF. The variable domain in full, completed from reference TRBV7-3 and TRBJ1-5, reads GAGVSQTPSNKVTEKGKYVELRCDPISGHTALYWYRQSLGQGPEFLIYFQGTGAADDSGLPNDRFFAVRPEGSVSTLKIQRTERGDSAVYLCASSSGENQPQHFGDGTRLSIL.

This clone was recorded a few times. The rearrangement uses TRBV23-1 and TRBJ2-7; 8 nucleotides match TRBD1. TRBV23-1 belongs to the ORF category, with a function that is uncertain. The CDR3 is 14 amino acids. Trimming took 4 bases from V and 4 from J; bases not matched to a gene: 6. The CDR3 sequence is CASSPPGQEYEQYF. In nucleotides, the CDR3 is TGCGCCAGCAGTCCACCGGGACAGGAATACGAGCAGTACTTC.

V gene TRBV28 combines with J gene TRBJ2-3, with 10 bases lining up with TRBD2. V lost 5 bases, J lost 5 bases, and 13 bases stayed unmatched. The length of the CDR3 is 17 residues. CDR1 MDHEN and CDR2 SYDVKM come from the germline V gene. DNA for the CDR3: TGTGCCAGCAGTCGGGGTTTAACTAGCGGGATGGGAGATACGCAGTATTTT. It codes for CASSRGLTSGMGDTQYF. Together with reference TRBV28 and TRBJ2-3, the CDR3 gives the full variable domain: DVKVTQSSRYLVKRTGEKVFLECVQDMDHENMFWYRQDPGLGLRLIYFSYDVKMKEKGDIPEGYSVSREKKERFSLILESASTNQTSMYLCASSRGLTSGMGDTQYFGPGTRLTVL.

The chain recombines TRBV28 with TRBJ2-1; 14 bases align to TRBD2. CDR1 and CDR2 (germline): MDHEN, SYDVKM. The CDR3 extends over 18 amino acids. Trimming removed 6 bases from V and 6 bases from J; junction bases left unmatched: 13. The CDR3 protein is CASSQLEGTSGSGNEQFF. CDR3 coding DNA: TGTGCCAGCAGCCAATTAGAAGGGACTAGCGGGAGTGGCAATGAGCAGTTCTTC.

This chain uses TRBV18 with TRBJ1-1, with a possible D match to TRBD1 (6 bases). Germline CDR1 is KGHSH and CDR2 is LQKENI. The CDR3 is 12 residues long. Trimming took off 2 bases at V and 8 bases at J, with 9 bases between the two ends. The CDR3 is CASSPNREEAFF. CDR3 DNA: TGTGCCAGCTCACCAAACAGGGAGGAAGCTTTCTTT.

The rearrangement joins TRBV20-1 to TRBJ1-1; D perhaps matches TRBD1 (5 bases). From germline, CDR1 is DFQATT and CDR2 SNEGSKA (reference sequence). The CDR3 is 14 amino acids. The V end was cut by 3 bases, the J end by 0 bases, with 11 bases between. CDR3 sequence reads: CSASDGHLNTEAFF. CDR3 coding DNA: TGCAGTGCTAGTGATGGACATTTGAACACTGAAGCTTTCTTT.

The genes are TRBV20-1 and TRBJ2-7; tentative D call: TRBD1 (5 bases). Trimming removed 3 bases at V and 7 bases at J, with 19 bases between. Germline V lookup: CDR1 DFQATT, CDR2 SNEGSKA (reference sequence). The CDR3 is made up of 14 amino acids. Here the CDR3 reads CSASLRFRAEEQYF. As DNA, the CDR3 is TGCAGTGCTAGTTTGAGATTCAGGGCTGAAGAGCAGTACTTC.

The rearrangement joins TRBV7-2 to TRBJ1-1; the D gene is possibly TRBD1 (5 bases). The CDR3 covers 12 residues. Deletions cut 5 bases from V and 4 bases from J, with 8 bases between. Germline lookup yields CDR1 SGHTA and CDR2 FQGNSA. The CDR3 DNA is TGTGCCAGCAGCCTCAGGGTCACTGAAGCTTTCTTT. Translation: CASSLRVTEAFF.